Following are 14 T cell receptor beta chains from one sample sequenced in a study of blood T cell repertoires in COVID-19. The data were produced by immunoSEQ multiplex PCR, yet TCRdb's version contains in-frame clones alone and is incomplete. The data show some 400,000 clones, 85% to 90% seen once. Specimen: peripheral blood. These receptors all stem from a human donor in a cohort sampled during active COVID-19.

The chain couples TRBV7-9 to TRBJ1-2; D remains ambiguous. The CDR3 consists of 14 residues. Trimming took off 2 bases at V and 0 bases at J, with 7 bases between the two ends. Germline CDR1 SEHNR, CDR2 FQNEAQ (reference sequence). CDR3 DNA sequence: TGTGCCAGCAGCTTAAGCGGGTCTAACTATGGCTACACCTTC. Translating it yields CASSLSGSNYGYTF.

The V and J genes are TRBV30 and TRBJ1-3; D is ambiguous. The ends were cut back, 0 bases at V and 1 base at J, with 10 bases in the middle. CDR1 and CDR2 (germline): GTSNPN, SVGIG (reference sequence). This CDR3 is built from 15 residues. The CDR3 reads CAWSVLVQSGNTIYF. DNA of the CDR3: TGTGCCTGGAGTGTACTCGTACAGTCTGGAAACACCATATATTTT.

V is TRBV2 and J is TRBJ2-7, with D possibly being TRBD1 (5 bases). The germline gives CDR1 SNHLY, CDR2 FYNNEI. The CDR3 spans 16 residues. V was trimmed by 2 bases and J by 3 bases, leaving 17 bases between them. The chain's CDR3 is CASSESPLGVFYEQYF. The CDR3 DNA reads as TGTGCCAGCAGTGAATCCCCGCTAGGGGTGTTCTACGAGCAGTACTTC.

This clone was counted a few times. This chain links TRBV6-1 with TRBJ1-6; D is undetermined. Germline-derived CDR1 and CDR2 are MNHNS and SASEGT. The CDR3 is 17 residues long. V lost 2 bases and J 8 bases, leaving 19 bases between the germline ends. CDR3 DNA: TGTGCCAGCAGTGAACGGGGTTGGGGAATATCTGATTCACCCCTCCACTTT. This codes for CASSERGWGISDSPLHF.

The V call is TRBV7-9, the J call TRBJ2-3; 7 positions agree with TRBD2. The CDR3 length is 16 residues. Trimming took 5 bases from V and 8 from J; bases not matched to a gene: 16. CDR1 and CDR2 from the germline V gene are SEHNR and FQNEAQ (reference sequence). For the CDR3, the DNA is TGTGCCAGCAGCCCCTCCCTACTAACGCGGGGGATTACGCAGTATTTT. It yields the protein CASSPSLLTRGITQYF. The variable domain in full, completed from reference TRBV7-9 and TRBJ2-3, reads DTGVSQNPRHKITKRGQNVTFRCDPISEHNRLYWYRQTLGQGPEFLTYFQNEAQLEKSRLLSDRFSAERPKGSFSTLEIQRTEQGDSAMYLCASSPSLLTRGITQYFGPGTRLTVL.

Here the CDR3 DNA reads TGTGCCAGCAGCCAAGATGGTTGGGCCCTGAATCAGCCCCAGCATTTT. It is translated as CASSQDGWALNQPQHF. V usage is TRBV4-2 and J usage is TRBJ1-5; D remains unclear. The CDR3 covers 16 residues. Trimming took off 0 bases at V and 4 bases at J, with 13 bases between the two ends. From germline, CDR1 is LGHNA and CDR2 YNFKEQ.

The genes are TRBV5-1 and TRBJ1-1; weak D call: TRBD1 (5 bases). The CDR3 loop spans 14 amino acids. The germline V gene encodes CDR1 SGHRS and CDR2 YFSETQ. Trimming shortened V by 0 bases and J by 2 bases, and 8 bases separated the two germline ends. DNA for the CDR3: TGCGCCAGCAGCTTGGTCGACAGAAACACTGAAGCTTTCTTT. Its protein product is CASSLVDRNTEAFF.

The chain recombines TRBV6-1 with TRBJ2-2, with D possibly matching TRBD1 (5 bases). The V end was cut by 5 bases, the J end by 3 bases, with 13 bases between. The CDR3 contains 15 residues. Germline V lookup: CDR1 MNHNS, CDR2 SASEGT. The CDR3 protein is CASSWLDTHTGELFF. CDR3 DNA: TGTGCCAGCAGTTGGTTGGACACCCACACCGGGGAGCTGTTTTTT.

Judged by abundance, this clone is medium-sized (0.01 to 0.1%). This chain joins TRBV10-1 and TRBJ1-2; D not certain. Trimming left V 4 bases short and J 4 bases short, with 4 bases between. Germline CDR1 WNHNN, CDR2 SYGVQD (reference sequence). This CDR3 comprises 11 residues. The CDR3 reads CASSAGYGYTF. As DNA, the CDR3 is TGCGCCAGCAGTGCGGGCTATGGCTACACCTTC.

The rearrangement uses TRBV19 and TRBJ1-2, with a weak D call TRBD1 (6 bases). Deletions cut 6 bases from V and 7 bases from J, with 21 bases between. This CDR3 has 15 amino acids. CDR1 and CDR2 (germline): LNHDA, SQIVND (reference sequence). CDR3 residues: CASSPMGTSRVGYTF. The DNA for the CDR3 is TGTGCCAGTAGCCCAATGGGGACATCGAGAGTTGGCTACACCTTC.

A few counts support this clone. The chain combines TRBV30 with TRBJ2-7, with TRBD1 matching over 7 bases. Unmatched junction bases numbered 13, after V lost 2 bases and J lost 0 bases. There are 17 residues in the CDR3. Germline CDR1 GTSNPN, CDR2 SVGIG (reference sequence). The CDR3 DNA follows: TGTGCCTGGAGTCCCGTGGGTTGGGCAGGGGGCTCCTACGAGCAGTACTTC. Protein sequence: CAWSPVGWAGGSYEQYF.

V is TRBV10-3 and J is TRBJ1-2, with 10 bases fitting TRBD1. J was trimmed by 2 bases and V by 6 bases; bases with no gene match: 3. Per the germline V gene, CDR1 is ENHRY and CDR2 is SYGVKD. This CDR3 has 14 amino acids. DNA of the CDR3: TGTGCCATCAGGACAGGGGGCGTGAACTATGGCTACACCTTC. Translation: CAIRTGGVNYGYTF.

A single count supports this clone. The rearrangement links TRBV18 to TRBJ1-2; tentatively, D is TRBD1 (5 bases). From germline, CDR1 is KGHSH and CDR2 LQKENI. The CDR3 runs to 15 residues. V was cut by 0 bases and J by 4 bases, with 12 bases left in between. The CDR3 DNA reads TGTGCCAGCTCACCACCTAGGGGCGCCGGCTATGGCTACACCTTC. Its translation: CASSPPRGAGYGYTF.

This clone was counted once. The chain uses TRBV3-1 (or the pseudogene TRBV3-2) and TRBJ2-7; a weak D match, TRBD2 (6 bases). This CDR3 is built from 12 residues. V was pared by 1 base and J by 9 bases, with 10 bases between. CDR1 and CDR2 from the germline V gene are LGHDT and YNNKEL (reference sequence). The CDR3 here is CASSQAREVQYF. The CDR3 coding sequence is TGTGCCAGCAGCCAAGCCAGGGAGGTGCAGTACTTC.